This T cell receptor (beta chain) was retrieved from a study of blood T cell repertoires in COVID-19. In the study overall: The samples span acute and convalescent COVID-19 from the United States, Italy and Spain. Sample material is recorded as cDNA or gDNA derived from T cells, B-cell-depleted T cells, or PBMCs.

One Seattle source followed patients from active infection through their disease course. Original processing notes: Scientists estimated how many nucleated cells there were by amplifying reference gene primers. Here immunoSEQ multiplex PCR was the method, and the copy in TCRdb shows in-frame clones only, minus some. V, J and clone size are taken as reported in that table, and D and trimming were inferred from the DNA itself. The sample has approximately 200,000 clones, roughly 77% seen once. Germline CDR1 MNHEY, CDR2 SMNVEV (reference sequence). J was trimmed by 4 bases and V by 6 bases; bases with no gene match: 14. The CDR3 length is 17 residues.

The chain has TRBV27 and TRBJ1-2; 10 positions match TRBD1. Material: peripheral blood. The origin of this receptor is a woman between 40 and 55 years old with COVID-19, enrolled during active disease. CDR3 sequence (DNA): TGTGCCAGCAGGGGGACAGGGGCCGTTTTCTTTCTCTATGGCTACACCTTC. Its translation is CASRGTGAVFFLYGYTF.